This section outlines one TCR beta chain sequence together with its context. Its matching antigen is unknown. The data are from a study of cytomegalovirus exposure and HLA in healthy donors. Whole-study findings and limits: Later analysis showed TCR association rates varying by HLA locus, highest for DRB1 and lowest for HLA-C. Accurate HLA-A and HLA-B prediction from TCR beta sequences was reported for most subjects. In a later analysis, common viral pathogens appeared linked to several of the most significant clusters. Donors were assumed by presence/absence analyses to have roughly uniform sequencing depth.

V lost 3 bases to trimming and J lost 5 bases; unmatched junction nucleotides: 9. This CDR3 spans 14 amino acids. Germline CDR1 reads GTSNPN; CDR2 reads SVGIG (reference sequence). PCR primers comprised 60 Vbeta and 13 Jbeta primers. The table came from immunoSEQ multiplex PCR; TCRdb's copy has only in-frame clones and leaves some out. The table records 150,000 to 200,000 clones, 77% of them present only once. This receptor was identified in a young woman in good health and CMV-seronegative. The rearrangement uses TRBV30 and TRBJ2-5, with 7 bases that match TRBD1. The material sequenced was PBMCs. CDR3 region: CAWRGLQGWETQYF. CDR3 bases: TGTGCCTGGAGGGGATTACAGGGGTGGGAGACCCAGTACTTC.